Detailed here is one TCR beta chain. What it binds is not known. This table comes from immunoSEQ multiplex PCR, and its TCRdb copy is limited to in-frame clones, with some not included. This sample carries 110,000 to 150,000 clones, 89% of them seen once, and the ten largest clones take approximately 9.2%. V lost 1 base to trimming and J lost 8 bases, with 8 bases between them. This CDR3 is built from 12 residues. Germline CDR1 is KGHSH and CDR2 is LQKENI. The record originates from a study of cytomegalovirus exposure and HLA in healthy donors. Study-level background: The 120 or so validation repertoires matched the 666 first-cohort repertoires in platform, a later analysis reported.

Whole-study findings and limits: The listing of roughly 160 TCR beta chains classed them as cytomegalovirus-associated.

J is TRBJ1-2 and V is TRBV18; tentative D call: TRBD1 (6 bases). The sample was PBMCs. The origin of this receptor is a woman between 18 and 30 years old in good health and CMV-seropositive. The CDR3 region has the DNA TGTGCCAGCTCACCACTGACAGGAGGCTACACCTTC. Translation gives CASSPLTGGYTF.